This entry concerns a single T cell receptor (beta chain). Its specificity is not known. Unique molecular identifiers were built into the TCRbeta library. One entry per CDR3 protein results from TCRdb running MiXCR on the PCR reads. In the table there are 55,000 to 65,000 distinct CDR3 sequences, about 40% of which are singletons. The data were taken from a study of T-cell reconstitution after alpha-beta-depleted transplantation in children. Findings and limits, study-wide: Where alpha-beta T cells came from about two months after transplant was reportedly several hundred expanded graft clones.

The V segment lost 3 bases and the J segment 7 bases; nucleotides outside the gene matches: 3. CDR1 is SGHRS, CDR2 YFSETQ, per germline. The CDR3 length is 14 residues. The sequence derives from a male patient younger than 18 who had a stem cell transplant for acute lymphoblastic leukemia, so the T cells may come from the graft donor. The chain uses TRBV5-1 and TRBJ2-1; 11 bases agree with TRBD2. This sample comprised PBMCs, mostly from graft donor cells, obtained 360 days after TCRalphabeta/CD19-depleted stem cell transplant. CDR3 region: CASSSASGRNEQFF. Here the CDR3 DNA reads TGCGCCAGCAGCTCGGCTAGCGGGAGGAATGAGCAGTTCTTC.